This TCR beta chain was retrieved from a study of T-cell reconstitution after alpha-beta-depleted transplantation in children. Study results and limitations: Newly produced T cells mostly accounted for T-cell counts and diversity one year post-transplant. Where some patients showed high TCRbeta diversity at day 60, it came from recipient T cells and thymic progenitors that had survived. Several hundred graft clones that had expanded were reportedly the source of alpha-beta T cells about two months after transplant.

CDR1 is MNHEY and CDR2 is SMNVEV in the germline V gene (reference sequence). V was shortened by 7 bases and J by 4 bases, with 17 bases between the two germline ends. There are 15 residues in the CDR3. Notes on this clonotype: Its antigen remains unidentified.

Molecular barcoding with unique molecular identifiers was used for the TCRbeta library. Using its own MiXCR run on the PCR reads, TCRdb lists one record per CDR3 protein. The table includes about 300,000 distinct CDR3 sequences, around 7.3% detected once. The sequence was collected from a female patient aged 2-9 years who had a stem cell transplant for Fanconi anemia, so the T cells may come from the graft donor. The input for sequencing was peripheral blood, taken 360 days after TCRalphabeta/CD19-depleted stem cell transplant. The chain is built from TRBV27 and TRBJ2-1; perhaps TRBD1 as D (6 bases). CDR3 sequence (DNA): TGTGCCAGCACCTCGACAGGCGGGCCTTACAATGAGCAGTTCTTC. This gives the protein CASTSTGGPYNEQFF.